The 6 T cell receptor beta chains reported below all come from one sample, sequenced in a study of early T cells in non-severe SARS-CoV-2 infection. TCRdb re-called the 5' RACE reads with MiXCR, one entry per CDR3 protein. The data show 98,000 or so distinct CDR3 sequences, more than 9.5% seen once. The specimen was whole blood. The receptors shown here come from an adult who was a healthcare worker with PCR-confirmed SARS-CoV-2 infection or an uninfected control (not recorded which).

This clonotype was detected only a few times. CDR3 residues: CSASGQARGYTF. CDR3 DNA: TGCAGTGCTAGTGGCCAGGCCAGGGGCTACACCTTC. The genes are TRBV20-1 and TRBJ1-2, with D unresolved. V was cut by 3 bases and J by 8 bases, with 13 bases left in between. There are 12 residues in the CDR3. Looked up from germline, CDR1 is DFQATT and CDR2 is SNEGSKA (reference sequence).

In regard to this clonotype: This could be a read error, since a much larger clone is one nucleotide away. The V gene is TRBV7-9, the J gene TRBJ1-6; D not certain. The CDR3 sequence is 15 residues long. Germline lookup yields CDR1 SEHNR and CDR2 FQNEAQ (reference sequence). This chain's CDR3 is CACSLATHPGSPLHF. In DNA form, the CDR3 reads TGTGCCTGCAGCTTAGCTACTCATCCTGGTTCACCCCTCCACTTT.

The table lists this clonotype with a few counts. V and J are TRBV7-2 and TRBJ2-1, with D maybe TRBD2 (7 bases). With 5 bases removed from V and 2 bases from J, the gap between germline ends came to 13 bases. Germline V CDR1 and CDR2: SGHTA, FQGNSA. The CDR3 extends over 15 amino acids. CDR3 DNA sequence: TGTGCCAGCAGCGCCCGGGGGGCCACCTACAATGAGCAGTTCTTC. Translation: CASSARGATYNEQFF.

Only a few counts were recorded for this clonotype. J is TRBJ1-3 and V is TRBV10-3; possibly TRBD1 for D (6 bases). The CDR3 length is 16 residues. Germline loops: CDR1 ENHRY, CDR2 SYGVKD. V lost 0 bases to trimming and J lost 6 bases, with 15 bases between them. The DNA for the CDR3 is TGTGCCATCAGTGAGTCAGGCAGGGGAATCGAAAACACCATATATTTT. It codes for CAISESGRGIENTIYF.

This clonotype has a handful of counts. V usage is TRBV11-2 and J usage is TRBJ2-3, with D perhaps matching TRBD2 (6 bases). CDR1 is SGHAT and CDR2 is FQNNGV in the germline V gene. The CDR3 has 16 amino acids. The V end lost 1 base, the J end lost 4 bases, and 15 bases lay between the germline ends. The CDR3 sequence is CASSLARDLGADTQYF. For the CDR3, the DNA is TGTGCCAGCAGCTTAGCGCGGGACCTGGGGGCAGATACGCAGTATTTT.

This clonotype has a handful of counts. This rearrangement joins TRBV12-3 or TRBV12-4 to TRBJ2-3, with D possibly being TRBD2 (5 bases). The length of the CDR3 is 15 residues. The V gene lost 8 bases and the J gene lost 4 bases, with 19 bases spanning the gap. CDR3 amino acids: CASAPFSGSADTQYF. CDR3 in DNA: TGTGCCAGCGCACCATTCAGTGGGAGCGCAGATACGCAGTATTTT.